The 5 T cell receptor beta chains below all came from one sample that was sequenced in a study of blood T cell repertoires in COVID-19 (dated by TCRdb to the early 2020s). Libraries were constructed by the immunoSEQ multiplex PCR assay. TCRdb stores this immuneACCESS table with in-frame sequences only. Part of the clones is absent; in the studies checked, under half of the shortfall reflects unresolved V genes, and no reason is known for the rest. The sample table lists 350,000 or so clones, about nine tenths of them with a count of one. The biggest ten clones account for 1.6% of the sample. The specimen sequenced was peripheral blood. These receptors came from a woman younger than 45 with COVID-19, enrolled during active disease.

The chain carries TRBV4-1 and TRBJ1-5, with D unresolved. This CDR3 spans 15 amino acids. Germline V lookup: CDR1 MGHRA, CDR2 YSYEKL. Trimming removed 2 bases from V and 0 bases from J, with 8 bases in between. The CDR3 DNA follows: TGCGCCAGCAGCCAAATTCAGAATAGCAATCAGCCCCAGCATTTT. It encodes CASSQIQNSNQPQHF.

As for this clone: In this CDR3 the conserved last residue, phenylalanine or tryptophan, is missing, so a read error is likely. The V gene is TRBV13, the J gene TRBJ1-6; TRBD1 agrees at 8 bases. V shed 2 bases, J shed 7 bases, and the junction held 4 bases outside the gene matches. Germline values: CDR1 PRHDT, CDR2 FYEKMQ (reference sequence). The CDR3 sequence is 15 residues long. The CDR3 coding sequence is TGTGCCAGCAGCTTACGGACAGGGAGGAATTCACCCCTCCACGTT. Protein product: CASSLRTGRNSPLHV.

The chain links TRBV5-1 to TRBJ1-1, with 7 bases lining up with TRBD1. V trimming: 1 base; J trimming: 0 bases; junction bases outside the gene matches: 3. Germline V gene data show CDR1 as SGHRS and CDR2 as YFSETQ. This CDR3 has 15 amino acids. The chain's CDR3 is CASSLSTGLNTEAFF. CDR3 nucleotides: TGCGCCAGCAGCTTGTCGACAGGGTTGAACACTGAAGCTTTCTTT. Full variable domain (missing parts from reference TRBV5-1 and TRBJ1-1): KAGVTQTPRYLIKTRGQQVTLSCSPISGHRSVSWYQQTPGQGLQFLFEYFSETQRNKGNFPGRFSGRQFSNSRSEMNVSTLELGDSALYLCASSLSTGLNTEAFFGQGTRLTVV.

The rearrangement links TRBV18 to TRBJ2-7; possibly TRBD2 for D (6 bases). The ends were cut back, 2 bases at V and 4 bases at J, with 18 bases in the middle. Germline CDR1 is KGHSH and CDR2 is LQKENI. This CDR3 contains 16 residues. The CDR3 coding sequence is TGTGCCAGCTCACCAGCCTCGGGCGCGGGGCTGTACGAGCAGTACGTC. Protein sequence: CASSPASGAGLYEQYV.

This clone was observed a few times. The chain has TRBV18 and TRBJ2-7; unclear D gene. CDR3 length: 14 amino acids. V dropped 6 bases and J dropped 0 bases, with 12 bases sitting between them. CDR1 is KGHSH and CDR2 is LQKENI in the germline V gene. The CDR3 DNA sequence: TGTGCCAGCTCCATGAGCCCCGGCTCCTACGAGCAGTACGTC. This sequence encodes CASSMSPGSYEQYV.